The next 8 T cell receptor beta chains were all read from a single sample in a study of T cells in Graves' hyperthyroidism and ophthalmopathy. RNA transcripts provided the source from which TCR beta CDR3 regions were amplified. HTBI primers were the set used in a first-round RT-PCR of the TCR CDR3. TCRdb reanalysed the multiplex PCR reads using MiXCR and keeps one entry per CDR3 protein. The sample has tens of thousands of distinct CDR3 sequences, less than 50% seen once; the top ten hold roughly an eighth. The material sequenced was blood. The origin of the receptors is a woman aged 25 to 45 with Graves' ophthalmopathy.

Only one count was recorded for this clonotype. This rearrangement joins TRBV15 to TRBJ2-1; D not resolved. This CDR3 has 17 residues. V gave up 3 bases and J gave up 0 bases, with 15 bases separating them. In germline, CDR1 is LNHNV, CDR2 YYDKDF (reference sequence). The CDR3 here is CATSSPFPLCSYNEQFF. DNA for the CDR3: TGTGCCACCAGCAGCCCCTTCCCACTGTGCTCCTACAATGAGCAGTTCTTC.

This chain links TRBV15 with TRBJ1-5; no clear D gene. Trimming shortened V by 5 bases and J by 11 bases, and 22 bases separated the two germline ends. Germline CDR1 reads LNHNV; CDR2 reads YYDKDF (reference sequence). The CDR3 totals 15 residues. CDR3: CATSPREDEKETQHF. CDR3 in DNA: TGTGCCACCAGCCCGCGGGAGGACGAGAAAGAGACCCAGCATTTT.

This clonotype was seen ten or more times. J is TRBJ2-7 and V is TRBV28; 8 nucleotides align to TRBD2. The CDR3 runs to 16 residues. CDR1 and CDR2 (germline): MDHEN, SYDVKM. V was clipped by 3 bases and J by 4 bases; unmatched bases: 11. Here the CDR3 reads CASSFQAGGSRYEQYF. CDR3 coding DNA: TGTGCCAGCAGTTTCCAGGCGGGGGGCTCGAGGTACGAGCAGTACTTC.

Turning to this clonotype: In this CDR3 the conserved last residue, phenylalanine or tryptophan, is missing, so a read error is likely. The rearrangement uses TRBV7-2 and TRBJ1-5; D perhaps matches TRBD1 (6 bases). The length of the CDR3 is 14 residues. The V and J ends lost 2 bases and 11 bases respectively, with 16 bases between them. Germline CDR1 reads SGHTA; CDR2 reads FQGNSA. The CDR3 here is CASSLTGIQSAQHI. The CDR3 coding sequence is TGTGCCAGCAGCTTAACAGGGATTCAATCAGCCCAGCATATT.

J is TRBJ2-5 and V is TRBV12-3 or TRBV12-4; TRBD1 matches 8 bases. This CDR3 is built from 15 residues. J was trimmed by 9 bases and V by 2 bases; bases with no gene match: 11. The DNA of the CDR3 is TGTGCCAGCAGTTTACAGGGGGCGCGGAATCAGCCCCAGTACTTC. Its protein product is CASSLQGARNQPQYF.

The table lists this clonotype with a count of one. It is likely a read error, because the conserved phenylalanine at the end of the CDR3 is missing. The DNA is left out, because the CDR3 cannot be placed on it with certainty; the CDR3 is given as TCRdb lists it. J is TRBJ1-5 and V is TRBV25-1. Germline CDR1 reads MGHDK; CDR2 reads SYGVNS. The CDR3 region is 12 residues in length, termini included. This chain's CDR3 is CASSESDAGGLH.

A note on this clonotype: Germline is not matched at one junction end, which may reflect a read error. The chain couples TRBV6-1 to TRBJ2-7; unclear D gene. Germline CDR1 and CDR2: MNHNS and SASEGT. The CDR3 is 11 amino acids. The CDR3 DNA sequence: TGTGCTAGCAGTGATGCCGGCGGGCAGTACTTC. Translating gives CASSDAGGQYF.

Many counts were recorded for this clonotype. The chain uses TRBV2 and TRBJ1-5, with D perhaps matching TRBD1 (5 bases). The CDR3 contains 17 residues. Trimming took 9 bases from V and 0 from J, leaving 21 bases between them. Germline V gene lookup returns CDR1 SNHLY and CDR2 FYNNEI. CDR3 amino acids: CASTDVGGFYSNQPQHF. The CDR3, as DNA: TGTGCCAGTACTGACGTCGGGGGATTTTATAGCAATCAGCCCCAGCATTTT.